Each of the 14 T cell receptor beta chains below was sequenced from the same sample in a study of blood T cells in healthy people across ages. A second PCR, run for about 6 to 11 cycles, used a sample-barcoded 5' primer plus a J-beta primer mix. One entry per CDR3 protein results from TCRdb running MiXCR on the 5' RACE reads. The data contain 800,000 to 1,000,000 distinct CDR3 sequences, around 48% of them singletons. The specimen was blood. These receptors were collected from a man aged 25 to 40 in good health.

The V call is TRBV20-1, the J call TRBJ1-1; D is unresolved. The CDR3 contains 13 residues. Per the germline V gene, CDR1 is DFQATT and CDR2 is SNEGSKA (reference sequence). The V and J ends lost 6 bases and 1 base respectively, with 12 bases between them. CDR3 region: CSALRTENTEAFF. CDR3 coding DNA: TGCAGTGCATTAAGGACGGAGAACACTGAAGCTTTCTTT.

The count of this clonotype is one. This chain joins TRBV28 and TRBJ2-7; no clear D gene. CDR3 length equals 11 residues. Germline V gene data show CDR1 as MDHEN and CDR2 as SYDVKM. V was shortened by 8 bases and J by 1 base, with 6 bases between the two germline ends. The CDR3 DNA reads TGTGCCAGCGTCGGTTCCTACGAGCAGTACTTC. Translating it yields CASVGSYEQYF.

The CDR3 DNA reads as TGCGCCAGCAGCTCAGGAGGGACAGGGGGCGTGGATACGCAGTATTTT. Translation: CASSSGGTGGVDTQYF. V gene TRBV5-1 combines with J gene TRBJ2-3; the match to TRBD1 covers 12 bases. Germline lookup yields CDR1 SGHRS and CDR2 YFSETQ. The CDR3 is made up of 16 amino acids. J gave up 6 bases and V 3 bases, and 8 bases lay outside the gene matches.

The chain combines TRBV10-3 with TRBJ2-3; D is possibly TRBD2 (5 bases). V lost 2 bases and J lost 4, with 10 bases in between. This CDR3 is 14 amino acids long. The germline V gene encodes CDR1 ENHRY and CDR2 SYGVKD. Written as DNA, the CDR3 is TGTGCCATCAGTGAGAACGGACTTCCAGATACGCAGTATTTT. It is translated as CAISENGLPDTQYF.

The chain recombines TRBV20-1 with TRBJ2-7; D may be TRBD1 (6 bases). Germline assignment: CDR1 DFQATT and CDR2 SNEGSKA (reference sequence). V gave up 6 bases and J gave up 3 bases, with 15 bases separating them. The CDR3 sequence is 13 residues long. The DNA of the CDR3 is TGCAGTGCAGGGGGACCAATCGGCTACGAGCAGTACTTC. As protein: CSAGGPIGYEQYF.

The chain links TRBV5-1 to TRBJ2-5; 7 nucleotides agree with TRBD2. Germline values: CDR1 SGHRS, CDR2 YFSETQ. The CDR3 extends over 13 amino acids. Germline trimming cut 4 bases from V and 4 bases from J; bases unmatched to any gene: 4. The CDR3 DNA reads TGCGCCAGCAGCGGGGACTATACAGAGACCCAGTACTTC. Translated: CASSGDYTETQYF. Using reference TRBV5-1 and TRBJ2-5 for the parts outside the CDR3, the full variable domain is KAGVTQTPRYLIKTRGQQVTLSCSPISGHRSVSWYQQTPGQGLQFLFEYFSETQRNKGNFPGRFSGRQFSNSRSEMNVSTLELGDSALYLCASSGDYTETQYFGPGTRLLVL.

This clonotype was counted between two and nine times. The chain combines TRBV28 with TRBJ2-5; 9 bases match TRBD1. Germline V gene sequence: CDR1 MDHEN, CDR2 SYDVKM. V gave up 6 bases and J gave up 4 bases; unmatched junction bases: 12. There are 16 residues in the CDR3. CDR3 sequence reads: CASSRHGQGPPETQYF. CDR3 sequence (DNA): TGTGCCAGCAGCCGACACGGACAGGGGCCCCCAGAGACCCAGTACTTC.

The chain recombines TRBV29-1 with TRBJ2-7; no reliable D call. The CDR3 extends over 11 amino acids. Germline lookup yields CDR1 SQVTM and CDR2 ANQGSEA. The V end was cut by 4 bases, the J end by 3 bases, with 7 bases between. The CDR3 protein is CSVVSGYEQYF. The CDR3 coding sequence is TGCAGCGTTGTTTCGGGCTACGAGCAGTACTTC.

The chain carries TRBV29-1 and TRBJ2-2, with D tentatively TRBD2 (5 bases). V was shortened by 7 bases and J by 5 bases, with 14 bases between the two germline ends. Germline CDR1 SQVTM, CDR2 ANQGSEA. The CDR3 totals 13 residues. DNA for the CDR3: TGCAGCGCCGACGGGATCCAGACCGGGGAGCTGTTTTTT. Protein: CSADGIQTGELFF.

The chain joins TRBV6-5 to TRBJ2-3; 9 nucleotides agree with TRBD2. The germline gives CDR1 MNHEY, CDR2 SVGAGI. J was trimmed by 2 bases and V by 0 bases; bases with no gene match: 9. CDR3 length equals 18 residues. The CDR3 DNA reads TGTGCCAGCAGTTACTCGAAGGGACTAGCCAGGATCACAGATACGCAGTATTTT. It yields the protein CASSYSKGLARITDTQYF.

This chain joins TRBV29-1 and TRBJ2-3, with 7 bases that match TRBD2. The CDR3 consists of 15 residues. V shed 4 bases and J 1 base; nucleotides not matched to a gene: 8. Per the germline V gene, CDR1 is SQVTM and CDR2 is ANQGSEA. The CDR3 reads CSVGRGGGGTDTQYF. In DNA, the CDR3 is TGCAGCGTTGGACGGGGCGGGGGAGGCACAGATACGCAGTATTTT.

J is TRBJ2-3 and V is TRBV28, with D possibly called TRBD1 or TRBD2 (5 bases each). CDR3 length: 11 residues. Germline loops: CDR1 MDHEN, CDR2 SYDVKM. The V end was cut by 4 bases, the J end by 13 bases, with 12 bases between. CDR3 nucleotides: TGTGCCAGCAGTTACCGGGACCTCGAGTATTTT. It encodes CASSYRDLEYF.

This clonotype has only a few counts. Written as DNA, the CDR3 is TGTGCCAGCAGTTCGGGGATGAAAGAGACCCAGTACTTC. Residues: CASSSGMKETQYF. This chain links TRBV7-2 with TRBJ2-5, with TRBD2 as a possible D gene (5 bases). Trimming removed 6 bases from V and 3 bases from J, with 11 bases in between. Germline values: CDR1 SGHTA, CDR2 FQGNSA. This CDR3 is built from 13 residues.

CDR3 DNA: TGCAGTGCTAGTACCGGGAACACCGGGGAGCTGTTTTTT. Translating gives CSASTGNTGELFF. The rearrangement joins TRBV20-1 to TRBJ2-2, with D hard to call. This CDR3 contains 13 residues. With 3 bases removed from V and 1 base from J, the gap between germline ends came to 6 bases. Germline assignment: CDR1 DFQATT and CDR2 SNEGSKA (reference sequence).